This is a list of T cell receptor beta chains from one sample in a study of blood T cell repertoires in COVID-19. Repertoires were generated with immunoSEQ multiplex PCR, while TCRdb's copy carries only in-frame clones and drops some. The table has roughly 82,000 clones, about 90% seen once. The source material was peripheral blood. The source of these receptors is a woman in her fifties or sixties in a cohort sampled during active COVID-19. Each CDR3 is given with its conserved first and last residue. Fields, in order: CDR3 DNA, CDR3 protein, clone size, D gene, J gene, V gene, CDR3 length. The D gene is left open where the match is weak. Some rows have no size entry. The others give once, few or many, or a class for an expanded clone.

TGTGCCAGCACTCCTGTTAGCGGGCCGGAAGGTGAGCAGTTCTTC,CASTPVSGPEGEQFF,-,TRBD2,TRBJ2-1,TRBV6-5,15
TGTGCCAGCAGCTCCGCCTCGGGACAGGGGAACACCGGGGAGCTGTTTTTT,CASSSASGQGNTGELFF,-,TRBD1,TRBJ2-2,TRBV7-8,17
TGTGCCAGCAGTCCCCGACAGGGCCTCCAAGAGACCCAGTACTTC,CASSPRQGLQETQYF,-,TRBD1,TRBJ2-5,TRBV27,15
TGCGCCAGCAGCTCCTACGGGACTGAAGCCTACGAGCAGTACTTC,CASSSYGTEAYEQYF,few,-,TRBJ2-7,TRBV5-1,15
TGTGCCAGCAGTTCCGACAGGGGAAACACCATATATTTT,CASSSDRGNTIYF,-,-,TRBJ1-3,TRBV28,13
TGTGCCAGCTCACCTACGGCCCTACAGGGGATCGGAAACACCATATATTTT,CASSPTALQGIGNTIYF,-,TRBD1,TRBJ1-3,TRBV18,17
TGTGCCAGCAGCCTCGGACTAGCGCGAGCCTACGAGCAGTACTTC,CASSLGLARAYEQYF,-,TRBD2,TRBJ2-7,TRBV3-1/TRBV3-2,15
TGTGCCAGCAGCTTTGAGGCCAGCTACACCTTC,CASSFEASYTF,-,-,TRBJ1-2,TRBV7-9,11
TGTGCCAGCAGTCCGTTATTCCGATTGGCTAGCGGGAGTTCCGATGAGCAGTTCTTC,CASSPLFRLASGSSDEQFF,-,TRBD2,TRBJ2-1,TRBV11-2,19
TGTGCCAGCAGCTTGGATACGGGGAGCTCCTACAATGAGCAGTTCTTC,CASSLDTGSSYNEQFF,-,-,TRBJ2-1,TRBV5-4,16
TGTGCCAGCACTTTAGGAGGCACCTCCTACAATGAGCAGTTCTTC,CASTLGGTSYNEQFF,-,-,TRBJ2-1,TRBV9,15
TGTGCCACCTCAGGGGGGGGCAGCTCCTACGAGCAGTACTTC,CATSGGGSSYEQYF,-,-,TRBJ2-7,TRBV18,14
TGTGCCAGCAGTCCGACAGGGGGCTCGTATAGCAATCAGCCCCAGCATTTT,CASSPTGGSYSNQPQHF,-,TRBD1,TRBJ1-5,TRBV5-5,17
TGTGCCAGTGGAGAATTGTATGGGGCCAACGTCCTGACTTTC,CASGELYGANVLTF,-,-,TRBJ2-6,TRBV19,14
TGTGCCAGCAGCCAGGAAATATCTGGGACAGGGGGCGCTGGGGCCAACGTCCTGACTTTC,CASSQEISGTGGAGANVLTF,-,TRBD1,TRBJ2-6,TRBV3-1/TRBV3-2,20
TGCGCCAGCAGCCGTCTTGGGGGCTTAGGGACCTACGAGCAGTACTTC,CASSRLGGLGTYEQYF,few,-,TRBJ2-7,TRBV5-1,16
TGTGCCAGCAGTTTATCGATGGCGGTGAACACTGAAGCTTTCTTT,CASSLSMAVNTEAFF,once,-,TRBJ1-1,TRBV27,15
TGTGCCAGCAGGCGACAGCTTAATCAGCCCCAGCATTTT,CASRRQLNQPQHF,-,-,TRBJ1-5,TRBV12-3/TRBV12-4,13
TGTGCCAGCAGCGCCTCAGGGGGCGTAAATATTGGGGCTTTCTTT,CASSASGGVNIGAFF,-,TRBD1,TRBJ1-1,TRBV9,15
TGTGCCAGCAGTTACGTAGCGGGAGCACGGGAGACCCAGTACTTC,CASSYVAGARETQYF,-,TRBD2,TRBJ2-5,TRBV6-5,15
TGTGCCTGGAGTGTATCGGGACATAAAGCTGGAGATACGCAGTATTTT,CAWSVSGHKAGDTQYF,-,-,TRBJ2-3,TRBV30,16
TGCGCCAGCAGCTTGGGGGACAGGGTCGACACCATATATTTT,CASSLGDRVDTIYF,-,TRBD1,TRBJ1-3,TRBV5-1,14
TGTGCCAGCAGTTACTCGGCCCACAATGAGCAGTTCTTC,CASSYSAHNEQFF,-,-,TRBJ2-1,TRBV6-5,13
TGTGCAAGTCGCTCTCATCGATGGACTCCCTATGGCTACACCTTC,CASRSHRWTPYGYTF,-,-,TRBJ1-2,TRBV12-2,15
TGTGCCAGCAGTCCAGGGGGACAGGGAGTTAGTTCACCCCTCCACTTT,CASSPGGQGVSSPLHF,-,TRBD1,TRBJ1-6,TRBV28,16
TGTGCCAGCAGCCCCCAGACGGGGTTGAACACTGAAGCTTTCTTT,CASSPQTGLNTEAFF,-,-,TRBJ1-1,TRBV9,15